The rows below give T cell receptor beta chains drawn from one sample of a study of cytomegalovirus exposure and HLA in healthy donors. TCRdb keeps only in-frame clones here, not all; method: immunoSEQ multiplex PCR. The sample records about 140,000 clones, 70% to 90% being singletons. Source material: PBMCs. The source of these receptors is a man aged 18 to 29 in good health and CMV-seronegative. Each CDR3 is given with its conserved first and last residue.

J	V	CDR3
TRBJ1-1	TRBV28	CASSLARQEQNTEAFF
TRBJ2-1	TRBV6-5	CASSYSVGEAYNEQFF
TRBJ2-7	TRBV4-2	CASSQDANRDVYEQYF
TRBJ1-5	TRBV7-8	CASSLGQGTQPQHF
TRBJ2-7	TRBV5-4	CASSLEGLSAEQYF
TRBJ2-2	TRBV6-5	CASQSGPNTGELFF
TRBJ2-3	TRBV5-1	CASSRAPRDTDTQYF
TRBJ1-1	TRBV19	CASSSGYTEAFF
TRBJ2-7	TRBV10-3	CATRPHSGDEQYF
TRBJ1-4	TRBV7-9	CASSLQRGRANEKLFF
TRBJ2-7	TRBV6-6	CASSYSYSGHEQYF
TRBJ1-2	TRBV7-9	CASSLLGGHGYTF
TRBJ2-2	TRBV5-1	CASSLQAQGSANTGELFF
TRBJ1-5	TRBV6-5	CASGVGSNQPQHF
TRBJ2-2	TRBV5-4	CASSRGGPRPNTGELFF
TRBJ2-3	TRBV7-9	CASSLERGTSSTDTQYF
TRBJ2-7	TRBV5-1	CASSPRDKSYEQYF